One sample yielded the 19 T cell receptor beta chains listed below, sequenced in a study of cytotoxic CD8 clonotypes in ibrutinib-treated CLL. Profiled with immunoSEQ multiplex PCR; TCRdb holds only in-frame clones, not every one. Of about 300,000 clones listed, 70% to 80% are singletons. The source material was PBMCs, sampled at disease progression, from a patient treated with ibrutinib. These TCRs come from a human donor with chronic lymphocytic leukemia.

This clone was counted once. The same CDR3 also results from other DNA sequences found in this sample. CDR3 DNA: TGTGCCAGCTCACCGCAGGGAGTTAACTATGGCTACACCTTC. Its translation is CASSPQGVNYGYTF. V usage is TRBV18 and J usage is TRBJ1-2; tentatively, D is TRBD1 (5 bases). Deletions cut 3 bases from V and 1 base from J, with 9 bases between. The CDR3 length is 14 residues. CDR1 and CDR2 from the germline V gene are KGHSH and LQKENI.

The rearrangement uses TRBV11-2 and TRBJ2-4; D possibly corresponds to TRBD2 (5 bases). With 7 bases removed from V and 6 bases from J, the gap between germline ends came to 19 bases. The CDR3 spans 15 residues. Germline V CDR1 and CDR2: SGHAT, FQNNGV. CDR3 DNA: TGTGCCAGCACCATTAGTTGGGCGGGCACAAACATTCAGTACTTC. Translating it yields CASTISWAGTNIQYF.

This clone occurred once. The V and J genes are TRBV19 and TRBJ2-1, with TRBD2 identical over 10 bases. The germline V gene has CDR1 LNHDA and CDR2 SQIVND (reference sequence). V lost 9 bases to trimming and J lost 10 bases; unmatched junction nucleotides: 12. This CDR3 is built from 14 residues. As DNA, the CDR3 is TGTGCCAGCCTTAATCCGACTAGCGGGCGCGAGCAGTTCTTC. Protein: CASLNPTSGREQFF.

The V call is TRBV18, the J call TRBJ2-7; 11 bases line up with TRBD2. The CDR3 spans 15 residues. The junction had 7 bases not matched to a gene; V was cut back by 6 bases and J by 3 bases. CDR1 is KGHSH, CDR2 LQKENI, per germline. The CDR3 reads CASSLLAGAGYEQYF. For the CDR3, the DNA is TGTGCCAGCTCGCTACTAGCGGGAGCCGGCTACGAGCAGTACTTC.

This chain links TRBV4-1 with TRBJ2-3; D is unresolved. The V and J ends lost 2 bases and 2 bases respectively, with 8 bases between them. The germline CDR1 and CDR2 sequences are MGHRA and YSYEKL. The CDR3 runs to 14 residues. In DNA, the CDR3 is TGCGCCAGCAGCCAATGGCACACCACAGATACGCAGTATTTT. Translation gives CASSQWHTTDTQYF.

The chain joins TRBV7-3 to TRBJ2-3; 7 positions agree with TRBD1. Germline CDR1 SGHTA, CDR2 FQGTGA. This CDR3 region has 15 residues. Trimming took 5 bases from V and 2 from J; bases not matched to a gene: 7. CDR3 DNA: TGTGCCAGCAGCCTGACGACAGGGTACACAGATACGCAGTATTTT. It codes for CASSLTTGYTDTQYF.

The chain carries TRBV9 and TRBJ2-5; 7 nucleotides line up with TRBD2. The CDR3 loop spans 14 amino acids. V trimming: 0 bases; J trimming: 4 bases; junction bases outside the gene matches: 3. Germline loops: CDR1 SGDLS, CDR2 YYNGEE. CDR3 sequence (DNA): TGTGCCAGCAGCGTAGGAAGCGGGGCAGAGACCCAGTACTTC. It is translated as CASSVGSGAETQYF.

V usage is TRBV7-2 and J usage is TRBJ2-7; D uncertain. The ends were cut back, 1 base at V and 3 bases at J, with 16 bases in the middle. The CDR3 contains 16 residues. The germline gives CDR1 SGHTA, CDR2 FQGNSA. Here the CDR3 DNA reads TGTGCCAGCAGCTTAGACCCGCTAGAATTAAACTACGAGCAGTACTTC. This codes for CASSLDPLELNYEQYF.

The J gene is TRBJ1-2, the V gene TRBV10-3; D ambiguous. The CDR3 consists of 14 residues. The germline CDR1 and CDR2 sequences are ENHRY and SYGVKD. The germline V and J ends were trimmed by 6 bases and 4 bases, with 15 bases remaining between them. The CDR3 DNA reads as TGTGCCATCAGGGCGGCTGAGCGGTTCTATGGCTACACCTTC. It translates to CAIRAAERFYGYTF.

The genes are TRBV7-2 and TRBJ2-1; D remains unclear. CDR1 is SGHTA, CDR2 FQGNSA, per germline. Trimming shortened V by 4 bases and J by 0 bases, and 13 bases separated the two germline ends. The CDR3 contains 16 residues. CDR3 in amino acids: CASSSTHRSSYNEQFF. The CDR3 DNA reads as TGTGCCAGCAGCTCAACCCATCGGAGCTCCTACAATGAGCAGTTCTTC.

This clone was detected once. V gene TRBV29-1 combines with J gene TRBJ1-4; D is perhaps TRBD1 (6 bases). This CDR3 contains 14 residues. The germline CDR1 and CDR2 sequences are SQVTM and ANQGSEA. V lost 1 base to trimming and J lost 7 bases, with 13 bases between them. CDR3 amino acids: CSVEVTGLGEKLFF. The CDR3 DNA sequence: TGCAGCGTTGAAGTAACAGGGCTCGGTGAAAAACTGTTTTTT.

Here the CDR3 DNA reads TGTGCCAGCAGCTTAGAGCGTCCTGGCTACGAGCAGTACTTC. Translating gives CASSLERPGYEQYF. The chain couples TRBV11-3 to TRBJ2-7; D unresolved. The CDR3 length is 14 residues. Germline CDR1 and CDR2: SGHNT and YENEEA. Trimming stripped 0 bases from V and 3 bases from J, with 9 bases between.

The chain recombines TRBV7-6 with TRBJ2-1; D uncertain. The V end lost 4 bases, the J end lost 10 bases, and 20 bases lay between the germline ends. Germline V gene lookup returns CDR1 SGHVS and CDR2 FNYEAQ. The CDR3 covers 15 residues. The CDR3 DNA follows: TGTGCCAGCAGCTCCCAGAGACGCTCAATTGGCGAGCAGTTCTTC. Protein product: CASSSQRRSIGEQFF. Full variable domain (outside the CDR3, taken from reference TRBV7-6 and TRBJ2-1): GAGVSQSPRYKVTKRGQDVALRCDPISGHVSLYWYRQALGQGPEFLTYFNYEAQQDKSGLPNDRFSAERPEGSISTLTIQRTEQRDSAMYRCASSSQRRSIGEQFFGPGTRLTVL.

The CDR3, as DNA: TGTGCCAGCCGGGACAGCCTGAACACTGAAGCTTTCTTT. Its translation: CASRDSLNTEAFF. J is TRBJ1-1 and V is TRBV28; 7 bases are shared with TRBD1. The CDR3 extends over 13 amino acids. Per the germline V gene, CDR1 is MDHEN and CDR2 is SYDVKM. V was clipped by 8 bases and J by 0 bases; unmatched bases: 3.

In DNA form, the CDR3 reads TGTGCCAGCAGTTTATCCCAAGTCGACAGGGCCCTTAATGAAAAACTGTTTTTT. As protein: CASSLSQVDRALNEKLFF. The chain uses TRBV27 and TRBJ1-4; 7 bases line up with TRBD1. V shed 0 bases, J shed 4 bases, and the junction held 11 bases outside the gene matches. This CDR3 is built from 18 residues. Germline V gives CDR1 MNHEY, CDR2 SMNVEV (reference sequence).

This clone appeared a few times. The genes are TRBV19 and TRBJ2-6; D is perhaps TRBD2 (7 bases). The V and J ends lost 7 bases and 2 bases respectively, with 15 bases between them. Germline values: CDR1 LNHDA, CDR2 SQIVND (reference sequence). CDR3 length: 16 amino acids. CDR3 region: CASTYRGAAGANVLTF. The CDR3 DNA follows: TGTGCCAGTACCTATCGGGGGGCAGCTGGGGCCAACGTCCTGACTTTC.

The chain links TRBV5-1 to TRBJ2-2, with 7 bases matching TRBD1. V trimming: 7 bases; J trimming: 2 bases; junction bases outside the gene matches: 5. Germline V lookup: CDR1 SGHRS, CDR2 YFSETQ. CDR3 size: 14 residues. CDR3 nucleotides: TGCGCCAGCGCGACAGGGTTCAACACCGGGGAGCTGTTTTTT. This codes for CASATGFNTGELFF.

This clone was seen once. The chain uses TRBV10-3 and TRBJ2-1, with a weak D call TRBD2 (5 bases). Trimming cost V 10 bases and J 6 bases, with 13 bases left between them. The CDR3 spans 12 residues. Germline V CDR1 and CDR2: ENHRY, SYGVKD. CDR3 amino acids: CATLTTSNEQFF. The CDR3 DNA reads TGTGCCACCCTAACTACTAGCAATGAGCAGTTCTTC.

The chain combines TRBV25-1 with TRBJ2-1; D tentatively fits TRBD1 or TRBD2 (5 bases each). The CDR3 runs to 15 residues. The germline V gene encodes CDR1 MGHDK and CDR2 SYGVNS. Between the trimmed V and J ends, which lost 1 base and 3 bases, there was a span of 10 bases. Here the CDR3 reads CASSEWGSFYNEQFF. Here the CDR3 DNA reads TGTGCCAGCAGTGAATGGGGGAGTTTCTACAATGAGCAGTTCTTC.